The source of this T cell receptor (beta chain) is a study of cytomegalovirus exposure and HLA in healthy donors. This CDR3 region has 13 residues. V lost 6 bases, J lost 7 bases, and 9 bases stayed unmatched. Germline CDR1 is SNHLY and CDR2 is FYNNEI. In the PCR, 60 Vbeta and 13 Jbeta primers were used. Measured with immunoSEQ multiplex PCR; TCRdb has only the in-frame clones, and not every one. The sample carries about 160,000 clones, more than 80% recorded once. Sequenced material: PBMCs. The V and J genes are TRBV2 and TRBJ2-7; the match to TRBD1 covers 7 bases. The sequence was obtained from a woman aged 18-35 years in good health and CMV-seronegative. CDR3: CASRGTGAREQYF. CDR3 DNA sequence: TGTGCCAGCAGGGGAACAGGGGCGCGGGAGCAGTACTTC.